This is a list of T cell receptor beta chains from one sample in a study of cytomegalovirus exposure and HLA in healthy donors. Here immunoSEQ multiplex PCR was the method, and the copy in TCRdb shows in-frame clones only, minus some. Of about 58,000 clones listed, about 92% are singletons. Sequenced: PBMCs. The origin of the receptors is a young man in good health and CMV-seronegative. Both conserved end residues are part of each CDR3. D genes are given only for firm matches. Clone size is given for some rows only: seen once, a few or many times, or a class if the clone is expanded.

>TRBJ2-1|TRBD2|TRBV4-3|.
CASSPTAGNINEQFF
TGCGCCAGCAGCCCTACAGCGGGAAATATCAATGAGCAGTTCTTC
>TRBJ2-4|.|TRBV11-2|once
CASKVEGAKNIQYF
TGTGCCAGCAAGGTGGAGGGGGCCAAAAACATTCAGTACTTC
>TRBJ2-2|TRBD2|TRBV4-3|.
CASSQGRLAGARDTGELFF
TGCGCCAGCAGCCAAGGTCGGCTAGCGGGGGCCCGAGACACCGGGGAGCTGTTTTTT
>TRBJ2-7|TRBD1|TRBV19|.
CASSRDSYYEQYF
TGTGCCAGTAGTCGGGACAGCTACTACGAGCAGTACTTC
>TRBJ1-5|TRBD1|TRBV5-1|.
CASSPDGQGNQPQHF
TGCGCCAGCAGCCCAGACGGACAGGGCAATCAGCCCCAGCATTTT
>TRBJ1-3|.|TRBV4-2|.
CASSQAVDSPPSGNTIYF
TGTGCCAGCAGCCAAGCTGTTGACAGCCCACCCTCTGGAAACACCATATATTTT
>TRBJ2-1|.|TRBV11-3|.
CASSSSWGHEQFF
TGTGCCAGCAGCTCGTCTTGGGGGCATGAGCAGTTCTTC
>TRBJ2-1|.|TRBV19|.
CASSIDRSRIEQFF
TGTGCCAGTAGTATAGATCGGAGCCGCATTGAGCAGTTCTTC
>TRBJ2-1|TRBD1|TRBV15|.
CATSRARQGSDEQFF
TGTGCCACCAGCAGGGCACGACAGGGGTCCGATGAGCAGTTCTTC
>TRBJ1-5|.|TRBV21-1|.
CASSKAYRTGVCQPQHF
TGTGCCAGCAGCAAAGCTTATAGGACAGGGGTATGTCAGCCCCAGCATTTT
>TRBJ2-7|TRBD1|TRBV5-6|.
CASSSIWTGEVDEQYF
TGTGCCAGCAGCTCCATTTGGACAGGGGAGGTTGACGAGCAGTACTTC
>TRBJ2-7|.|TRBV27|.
CASSPSIGAVQYEQYF
TGTGCCAGCAGTCCCTCCATTGGGGCCGTCCAGTACGAGCAGTACTTC